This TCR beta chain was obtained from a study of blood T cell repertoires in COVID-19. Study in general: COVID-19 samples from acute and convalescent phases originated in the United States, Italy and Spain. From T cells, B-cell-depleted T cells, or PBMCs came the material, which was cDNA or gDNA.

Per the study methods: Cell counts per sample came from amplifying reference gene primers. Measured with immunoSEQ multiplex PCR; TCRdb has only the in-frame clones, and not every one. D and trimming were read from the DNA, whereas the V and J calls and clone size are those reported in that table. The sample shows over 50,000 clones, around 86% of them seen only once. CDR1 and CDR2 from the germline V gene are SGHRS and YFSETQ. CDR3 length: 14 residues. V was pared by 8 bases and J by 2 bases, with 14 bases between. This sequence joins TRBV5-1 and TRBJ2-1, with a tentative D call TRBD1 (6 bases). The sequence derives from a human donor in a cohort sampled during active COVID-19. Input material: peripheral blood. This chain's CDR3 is CASYRDGPYNEQFF. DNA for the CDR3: TGCGCCAGTTACAGGGATGGCCCCTACAATGAGCAGTTCTTC. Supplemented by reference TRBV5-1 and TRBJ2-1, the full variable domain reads KAGVTQTPRYLIKTRGQQVTLSCSPISGHRSVSWYQQTPGQGLQFLFEYFSETQRNKGNFPGRFSGRQFSNSRSEMNVSTLELGDSALYLCASYRDGPYNEQFFGPGTRLTVL.